Below, 10 T cell receptor beta chains from the same sample are listed, as sequenced in a study of beta chain features in type 1 diabetes. Study-wide findings and caveats: When Type 1 diabetes patients were examined, their TCRB CDR3s proved moderately but significantly shorter in all four CD4+ subsets.

Their specific antigens are unknown. cDNA synthesis used the whole RNA isolate, giving expressed TCRB sequences. Produced via immunoSEQ multiplex PCR; TCRdb's table is partial and in-frame only. The data show roughly 260,000 clones, under 13% seen once. Sequences were obtained from naive CD4+ T cells from blood. The receptors shown here come from a man in his thirties or forties with type 1 diabetes.

This clone was seen a few times. V usage is TRBV30 and J usage is TRBJ1-3, with D unresolved. V lost 4 bases and J 8 bases, leaving 21 bases between the germline ends. CDR1 is GTSNPN and CDR2 is SVGIG in the germline V gene (reference sequence). This CDR3 region has 15 residues. CDR3 region: CAWTSAGRLLDTIYF. The CDR3 nucleotides read TGTGCCTGGACCTCGGCGGGCCGCCTCTTGGACACCATATATTTT.

The chain employs TRBV7-2 and TRBJ1-4, with a tentative D call TRBD1 (5 bases). The CDR3 is 16 residues long. V lost 5 bases to trimming and J lost 10 bases, with 23 bases between them. Looked up from germline, CDR1 is SGHTA and CDR2 is FQGNSA. The CDR3 region has the DNA TGTGCCAGCAGCCCTATTAGGTTGGGGCTGGGGGGAAAACTGTTTTTT. Translated, it gives CASSPIRLGLGGKLFF.

V gene TRBV5-1 combines with J gene TRBJ1-3, with 7 nucleotides matching TRBD1. CDR1 is SGHRS and CDR2 is YFSETQ in the germline V gene. The V segment lost 4 bases and the J segment 2 bases; nucleotides outside the gene matches: 6. The CDR3 has 15 residues. The DNA for the CDR3 is TGCGCCAGCAGCGCCTCCGGGACAGCTGGAAACACCATATATTTT. Translation gives CASSASGTAGNTIYF.

This clone was detected a few times. This chain joins TRBV7-3 and TRBJ2-5, with unresolved D. The ends were cut back, 2 bases at V and 1 base at J, with 5 bases in the middle. The CDR3 is 13 residues long. In germline, CDR1 is SGHTA, CDR2 FQGTGA. The CDR3 DNA is TGTGCCAGCAGCTTATCTCCCCAAGAGACCCAGTACTTC. Translated, it gives CASSLSPQETQYF. Full variable domain (missing parts from reference TRBV7-3 and TRBJ2-5): GAGVSQTPSNKVTEKGKYVELRCDPISGHTALYWYRQSLGQGPEFLIYFQGTGAADDSGLPNDRFFAVRPEGSVSTLKIQRTERGDSAVYLCASSLSPQETQYFGPGTRLLVL.

A few counts support this clone. In DNA, the CDR3 is TGTGCCATCAGTGAGACAGGGATGAATGAAGCTTTCTTT. It is translated as CAISETGMNEAFF. This chain connects TRBV10-3 to TRBJ1-1; weak D call: TRBD1 (6 bases). The V gene lost 2 bases and the J gene lost 7 bases, with 11 bases spanning the gap. Germline assignment: CDR1 ENHRY and CDR2 SYGVKD. CDR3 length: 13 amino acids.

This clone appeared a few times. The chain joins TRBV5-1 to TRBJ2-1; tentative D call: TRBD1 (5 bases). Deletions cut 1 base from V and 8 bases from J, with 13 bases between. Germline loops: CDR1 SGHRS, CDR2 YFSETQ. The CDR3 extends over 14 amino acids. CDR3 coding DNA: TGCGCCAGCAGCTTGAGGGGCCGGTTCGATGAGCAGTTCTTC. Translation: CASSLRGRFDEQFF.

The J gene is TRBJ1-5, the V gene TRBV6-5; the D is unclear. Germline loops: CDR1 MNHEY, CDR2 SVGAGI. The CDR3 totals 13 residues. V was pared by 0 bases and J by 7 bases, with 7 bases between. The CDR3 is CASSYSDSQPQHF. The CDR3 nucleotides are TGTGCCAGCAGTTACTCCGACTCCCAGCCCCAGCATTTT.

The sample holds a few counts of this clone. This chain joins TRBV7-3 and TRBJ2-3; 8 nucleotides line up with TRBD1. Per germline, CDR1 SGHTA and CDR2 FQGTGA. This CDR3 region has 15 residues. Losses at the gene ends were 5 bases for V and 2 bases for J; bases not matched to a gene: 6. CDR3 sequence (DNA): TGTGCCAGCAGCCTCCGACAGGGGCACACAGATACGCAGTATTTT. As protein: CASSLRQGHTDTQYF.

This rearrangement joins TRBV11-2 to TRBJ2-3; no definite D call. Germline loops: CDR1 SGHAT, CDR2 FQNNGV. Trimming left V 4 bases short and J 3 bases short, with 8 bases between. CDR3 length: 13 amino acids. The CDR3 sequence is CASSSTNTDTQYF. CDR3 nucleotides: TGTGCCAGCAGCTCCACAAATACAGATACGCAGTATTTT. Complete variable domain (other parts from reference TRBV11-2 and TRBJ2-3): EAGVAQSPRYKIIEKRQSVAFWCNPISGHATLYWYQQILGQGPKLLIQFQNNGVVDDSQLPKDRFSAERLKGVDSTLKIQPAKLEDSAVYLCASSSTNTDTQYFGPGTRLTVL.

This clone has a handful of counts. The V and J genes are TRBV28 and TRBJ1-5, with D perhaps matching TRBD1 (5 bases). This CDR3 comprises 13 residues. The V gene lost 5 bases and the J gene lost 9 bases, with 14 bases spanning the gap. Germline values: CDR1 MDHEN, CDR2 SYDVKM. CDR3 loop: CASSLTVYLPQHF. The CDR3 bases are TGTGCCAGCAGTCTGACAGTCTACCTGCCCCAGCATTTT.